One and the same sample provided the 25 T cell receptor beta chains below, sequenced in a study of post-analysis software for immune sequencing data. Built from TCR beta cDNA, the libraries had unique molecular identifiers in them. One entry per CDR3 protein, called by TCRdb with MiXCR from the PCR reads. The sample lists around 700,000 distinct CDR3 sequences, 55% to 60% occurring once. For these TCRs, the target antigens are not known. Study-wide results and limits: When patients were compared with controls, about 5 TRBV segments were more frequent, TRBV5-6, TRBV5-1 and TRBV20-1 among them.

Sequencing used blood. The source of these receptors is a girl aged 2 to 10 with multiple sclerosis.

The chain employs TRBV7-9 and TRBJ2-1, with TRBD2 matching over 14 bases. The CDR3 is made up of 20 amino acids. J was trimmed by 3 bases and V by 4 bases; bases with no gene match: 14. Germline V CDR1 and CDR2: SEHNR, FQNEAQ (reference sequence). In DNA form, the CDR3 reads TGTGCCAGCAGCTCTGAGGGGGGACTAGCGGGAGTGAAGGTCTACAATGAGCAGTTCTTC. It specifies CASSSEGGLAGVKVYNEQFF. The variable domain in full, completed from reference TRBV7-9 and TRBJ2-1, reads DTGVSQNPRHKITKRGQNVTFRCDPISEHNRLYWYRQTLGQGPEFLTYFQNEAQLEKSRLLSDRFSAERPKGSFSTLEIQRTEQGDSAMYLCASSSEGGLAGVKVYNEQFFGPGTRLTVL.

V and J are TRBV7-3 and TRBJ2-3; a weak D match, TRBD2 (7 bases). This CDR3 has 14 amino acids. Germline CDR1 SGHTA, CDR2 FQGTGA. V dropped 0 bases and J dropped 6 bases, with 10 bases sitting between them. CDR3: CASSLTEGGDTQYF. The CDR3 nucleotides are TGTGCCAGCAGCTTAACCGAGGGGGGGGATACGCAGTATTTT.

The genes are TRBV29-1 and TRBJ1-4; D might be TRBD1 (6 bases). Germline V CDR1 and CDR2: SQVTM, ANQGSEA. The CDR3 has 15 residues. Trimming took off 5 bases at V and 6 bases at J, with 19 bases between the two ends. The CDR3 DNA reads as TGCAGCGTTAGGGGGGCCCATCTACAGGATGAAAAACTGTTTTTT. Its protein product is CSVRGAHLQDEKLFF.

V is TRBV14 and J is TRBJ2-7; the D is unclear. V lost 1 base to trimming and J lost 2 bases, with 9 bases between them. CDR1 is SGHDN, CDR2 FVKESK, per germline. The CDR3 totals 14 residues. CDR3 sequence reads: CASSQVATPYEQYF. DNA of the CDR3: TGTGCCAGCAGCCAAGTCGCTACCCCCTACGAGCAGTACTTC.

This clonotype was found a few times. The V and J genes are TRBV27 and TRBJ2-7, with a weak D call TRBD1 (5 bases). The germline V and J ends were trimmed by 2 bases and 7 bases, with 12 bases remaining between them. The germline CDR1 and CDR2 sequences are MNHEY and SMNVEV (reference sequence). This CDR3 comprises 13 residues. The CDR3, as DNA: TGTGCCAGCAGTTTAAGGGGCCTAGGTGAGCAGTACTTC. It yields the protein CASSLRGLGEQYF.

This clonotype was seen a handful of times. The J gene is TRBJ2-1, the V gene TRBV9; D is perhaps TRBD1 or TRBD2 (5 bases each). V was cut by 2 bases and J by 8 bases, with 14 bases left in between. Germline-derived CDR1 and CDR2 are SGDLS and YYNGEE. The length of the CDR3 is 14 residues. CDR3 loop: CASSVFPGDDEQFF. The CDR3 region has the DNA TGTGCCAGCAGCGTCTTCCCCGGGGACGATGAGCAGTTCTTC.

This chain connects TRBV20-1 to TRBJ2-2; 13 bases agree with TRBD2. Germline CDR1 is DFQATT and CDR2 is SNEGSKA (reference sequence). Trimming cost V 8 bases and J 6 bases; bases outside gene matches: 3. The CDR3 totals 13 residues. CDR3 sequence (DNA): TGCAGTATTACTAGCGGGGGGGCCGGGGAGCTGTTTTTT. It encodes CSITSGGAGELFF.

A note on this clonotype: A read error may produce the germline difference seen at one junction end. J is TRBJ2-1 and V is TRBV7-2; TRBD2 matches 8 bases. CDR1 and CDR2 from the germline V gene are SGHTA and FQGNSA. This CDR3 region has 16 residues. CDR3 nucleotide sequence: TGTGCCAGCAGCCCGATAGCGGGGCGGAACTACAATGAGCAGTTCTTT. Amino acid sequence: CASSPIAGRNYNEQFF. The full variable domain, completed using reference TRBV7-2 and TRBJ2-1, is GAGVSQSPSNKVTEKGKDVELRCDPISGHTALYWYRQSLGQGLEFLIYFQGNSAPDKSGLPSDRFSAERTGGSVSTLTIQRTQQEDSAVYLCASSPIAGRNYNEQFFGPGTRLTVL.

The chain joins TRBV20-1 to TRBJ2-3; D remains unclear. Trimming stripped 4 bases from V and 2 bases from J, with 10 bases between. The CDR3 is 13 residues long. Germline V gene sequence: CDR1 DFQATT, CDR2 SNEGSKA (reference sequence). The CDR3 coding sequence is TGCAGTGCTAAGGCGTCCGCCACAGATACGCAGTATTTT. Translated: CSAKASATDTQYF.

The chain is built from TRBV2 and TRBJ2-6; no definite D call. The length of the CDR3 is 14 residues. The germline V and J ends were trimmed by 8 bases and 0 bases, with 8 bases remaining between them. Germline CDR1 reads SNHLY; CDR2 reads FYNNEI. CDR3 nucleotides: TGTGCCAGCGCAGGAGACTCTGGGGCCAACGTCCTGACTTTC. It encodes CASAGDSGANVLTF.

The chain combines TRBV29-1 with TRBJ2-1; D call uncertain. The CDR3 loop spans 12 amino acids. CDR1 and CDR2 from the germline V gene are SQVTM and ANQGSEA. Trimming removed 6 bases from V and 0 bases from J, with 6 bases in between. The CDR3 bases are TGCAGCGTCCCCAACTCCTACAATGAGCAGTTCTTC. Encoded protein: CSVPNSYNEQFF.

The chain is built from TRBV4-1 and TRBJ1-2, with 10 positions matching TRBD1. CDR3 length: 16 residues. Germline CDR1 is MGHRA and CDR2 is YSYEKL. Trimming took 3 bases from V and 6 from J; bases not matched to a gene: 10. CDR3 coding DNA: TGCGCCAGCAGCCATCAACTCCCCGGGACAGGGGATGGCTACACCTTC. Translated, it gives CASSHQLPGTGDGYTF.

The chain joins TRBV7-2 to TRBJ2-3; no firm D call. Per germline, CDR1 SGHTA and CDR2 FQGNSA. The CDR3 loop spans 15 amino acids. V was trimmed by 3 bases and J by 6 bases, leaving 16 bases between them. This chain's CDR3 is CASSFVFTGRDTQYF. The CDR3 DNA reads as TGTGCCAGCAGCTTCGTCTTCACCGGCAGGGATACGCAGTATTTT.

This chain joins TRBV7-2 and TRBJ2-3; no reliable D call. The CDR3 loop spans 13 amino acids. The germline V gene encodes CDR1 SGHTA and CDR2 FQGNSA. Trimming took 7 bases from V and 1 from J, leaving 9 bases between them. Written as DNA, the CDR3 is TGTGCCAGCACCTTGGGCCGCACAGATACGCAGTATTTT. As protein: CASTLGRTDTQYF.

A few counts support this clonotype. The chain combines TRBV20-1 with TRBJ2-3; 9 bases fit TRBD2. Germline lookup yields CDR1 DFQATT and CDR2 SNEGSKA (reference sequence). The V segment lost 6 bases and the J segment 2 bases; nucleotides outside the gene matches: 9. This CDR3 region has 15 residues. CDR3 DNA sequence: TGCAGTGCCAGCGGGGAGCGGGGGGACACAGATACGCAGTATTTT. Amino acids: CSASGERGDTDTQYF.

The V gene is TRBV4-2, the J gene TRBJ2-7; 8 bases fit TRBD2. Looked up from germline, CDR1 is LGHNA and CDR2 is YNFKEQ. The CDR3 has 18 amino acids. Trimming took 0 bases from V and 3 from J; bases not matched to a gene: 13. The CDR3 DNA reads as TGTGCCAGCAGCCAAGAACGAGGATTGCTAGCGGGTATCTACGAGCAGTACTTC. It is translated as CASSQERGLLAGIYEQYF.

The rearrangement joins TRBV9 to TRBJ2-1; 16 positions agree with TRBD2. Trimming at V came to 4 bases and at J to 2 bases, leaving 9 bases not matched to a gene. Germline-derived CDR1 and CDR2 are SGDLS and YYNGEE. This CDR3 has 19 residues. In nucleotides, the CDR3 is TGTGCCAGCAGCATGGTACCGGGACTAGCGGGGGGGACCTACAATGAGCAGTTCTTC. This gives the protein CASSMVPGLAGGTYNEQFF.

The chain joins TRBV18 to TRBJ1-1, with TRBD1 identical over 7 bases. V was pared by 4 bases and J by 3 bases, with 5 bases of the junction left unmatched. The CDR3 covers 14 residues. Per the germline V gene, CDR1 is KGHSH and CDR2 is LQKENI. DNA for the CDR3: TGTGCCAGCTCACTGGACAGGTTAGACACTGAAGCTTTCTTT. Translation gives CASSLDRLDTEAFF.

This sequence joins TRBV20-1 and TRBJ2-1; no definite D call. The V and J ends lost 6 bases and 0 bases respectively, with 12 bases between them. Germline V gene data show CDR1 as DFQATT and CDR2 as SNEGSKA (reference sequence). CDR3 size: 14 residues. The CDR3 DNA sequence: TGCAGTGCCACGAGCCCTAGCTCCTACAATGAGCAGTTCTTC. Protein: CSATSPSSYNEQFF.

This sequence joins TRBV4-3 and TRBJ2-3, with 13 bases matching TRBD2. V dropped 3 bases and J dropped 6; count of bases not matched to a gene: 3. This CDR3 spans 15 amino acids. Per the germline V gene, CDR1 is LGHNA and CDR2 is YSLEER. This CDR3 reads CASSHTSGGADTQYF. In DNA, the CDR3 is TGCGCCAGCAGCCATACTAGCGGGGGGGCCGATACGCAGTATTTT.

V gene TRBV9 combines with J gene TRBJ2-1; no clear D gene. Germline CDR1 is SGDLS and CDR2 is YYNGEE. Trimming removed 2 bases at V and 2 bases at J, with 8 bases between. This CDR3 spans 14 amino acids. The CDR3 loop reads CASSVALTYNEQFF. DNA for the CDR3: TGTGCCAGCAGCGTCGCACTAACCTACAATGAGCAGTTCTTC.

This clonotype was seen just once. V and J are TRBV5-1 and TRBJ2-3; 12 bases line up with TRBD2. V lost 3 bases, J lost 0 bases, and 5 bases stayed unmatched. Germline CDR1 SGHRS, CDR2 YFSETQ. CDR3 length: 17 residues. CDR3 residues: CASSSGLAGLSTDTQYF. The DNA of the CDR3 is TGCGCCAGCAGCTCGGGACTAGCGGGCCTCAGCACAGATACGCAGTATTTT.

Here the CDR3 reads CASSFAAGDGYTF. CDR3 DNA: TGCGCCAGCAGCTTCGCGGCAGGGGACGGCTACACCTTC. The rearrangement uses TRBV5-1 and TRBJ1-2; the D gene is possibly TRBD1 (6 bases). The V end was cut by 2 bases, the J end by 8 bases, with 13 bases between. The length of the CDR3 is 13 residues. CDR1 is SGHRS and CDR2 is YFSETQ in the germline V gene.

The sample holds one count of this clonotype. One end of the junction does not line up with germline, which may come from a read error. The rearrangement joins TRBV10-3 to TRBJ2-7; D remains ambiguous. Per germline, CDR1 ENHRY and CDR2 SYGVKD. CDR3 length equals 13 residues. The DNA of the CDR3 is TGTGCCAGCAACTTTGACCCGTCCTGCGAGCAGTACTTC. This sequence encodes CASNFDPSCEQYF.

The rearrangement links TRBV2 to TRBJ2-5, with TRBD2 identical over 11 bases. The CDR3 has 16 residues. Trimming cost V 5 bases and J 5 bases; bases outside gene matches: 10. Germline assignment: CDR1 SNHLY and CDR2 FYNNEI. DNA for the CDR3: TGTGCCAGCAGTCGACAGGGACTAGCGGCCCTTGAGACCCAGTACTTC. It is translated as CASSRQGLAALETQYF.